The 14 T cell receptor beta chains below were found in one sample sequenced in a study of spatial heterogeneity in lung cancer. TCRdb itself ran the 5' RACE reads through MiXCR, one entry per CDR3 protein. The sample yields some 11,000 distinct CDR3 sequences, 5.5% to 7.5% seen once. Time point defined: sample taken at primary tumor resection. Sequencing was performed on whole RNA extracted from tumor and nontumor lung tissue, or from frozen PBMC, and the material was left unsorted. Material: normal lung tissue next to the tumor, obtained at surgery. The receptors were gathered from a male donor with early-stage non-small cell lung cancer.

This clonotype was picked up many times. This beta chain was picked up by a library intended for alpha chains and is off target, so its count carries little meaning. The chain joins TRBV29-1 to TRBJ2-5; tentatively, D is TRBD2 (6 bases). Looked up from germline, CDR1 is SQVTM and CDR2 is ANQGSEA. V was shortened by 2 bases and J by 5 bases, with 15 bases between the two germline ends. The CDR3 runs 14 residues. The CDR3 DNA follows: TGCAGCGTTGAATCCCAGGGAGGATGGGAGACCCAGTACTTC. Translating it yields CSVESQGGWETQYF.

This clonotype was seen ten or more times. This beta chain is a stray sequence in a library constructed for alpha chains; its clone size is not meaningful. This chain links TRBV20-1 with TRBJ2-7; 10 bases line up with TRBD1. CDR1 DFQATT and CDR2 SNEGSKA come from the germline V gene (reference sequence). V was pared by 5 bases and J by 2 bases, with 6 bases of the junction left unmatched. This CDR3 region has 14 residues. The CDR3 loop reads CSAVSGTGAYEQYF. The DNA for the CDR3 is TGCAGTGCTGTGTCCGGGACAGGGGCCTACGAGCAGTACTTC.

This clonotype was observed at least ten times. This beta chain is off target for a library built for alpha chains, so its abundance means little. Written as DNA, the CDR3 is TGTGCCAGCAGCTTAGAGTCCGGGAACAGAAACACCATATATTTT. It specifies CASSLESGNRNTIYF. This chain joins TRBV7-2 and TRBJ1-3; D not certain. V lost 1 base and J lost 5, with 12 bases in between. The germline V gene encodes CDR1 SGHTA and CDR2 FQGNSA. This CDR3 is built from 15 residues.

In its sample, this clonotype was seen many times. This beta chain is a stray read from a library made for alpha chains; its abundance is not meaningful. The chain carries TRBV18 and TRBJ2-1; TRBD1 might be the D (5 bases). The germline V and J ends were trimmed by 3 bases and 9 bases, with 6 bases remaining between them. The CDR3 has 11 amino acids. The germline V gene encodes CDR1 KGHSH and CDR2 LQKENI. CDR3 sequence: CASSPQGEQFF. As DNA, the CDR3 is TGTGCCAGCTCACCCCAGGGTGAGCAGTTCTTC.

Regarding this clonotype: This beta chain is an unintended read in a library built for alpha chains; its size means little. The chain uses TRBV14 and TRBJ2-5; no clear D. Deletions cut 0 bases from V and 2 bases from J, with 7 bases between. This CDR3 region has 14 residues. The germline V gene has CDR1 SGHDN and CDR2 FVKESK. The CDR3 DNA is TGTGCCAGCAGCCAAGAGAGTTGGCAAGAGACCCAGTACTTC. This gives the protein CASSQESWQETQYF.

Concerning this clonotype: A library prepared for alpha chains yielded this beta chain as an off-target read; its size is of little meaning. Here the CDR3 DNA reads TGCGCCAGCAGCTTGGCCCGGACCGACACTGAAGCTTTCTTT. It encodes CASSLARTDTEAFF. The J gene is TRBJ1-1, the V gene TRBV5-1; D is ambiguous. The CDR3 runs 14 residues. V was clipped by 0 bases and J by 3 bases, with 9 bases between them. Germline assignment: CDR1 SGHRS and CDR2 YFSETQ.

Ten or more counts support this clonotype. This beta chain is a stray read from a library made for alpha chains; its abundance is not meaningful. The chain employs TRBV28 and TRBJ2-4, with TRBD1 identical over 8 bases. V was pared by 2 bases and J by 3 bases, with 9 bases of the junction left unmatched. CDR1 is MDHEN and CDR2 is SYDVKM in the germline V gene. This CDR3 is 17 amino acids long. CDR3 DNA: TGTGCCAGCAGTTTACTACAGGGGGGCGTAGGCAAAAACATTCAGTACTTC. The encoded protein is CASSLLQGGVGKNIQYF.

Regarding this clonotype: Found in a library prepared for alpha chains, this beta chain is an off-target read, and its abundance has little meaning. This rearrangement joins TRBV20-1 to TRBJ1-3; tentatively, D is TRBD1 (6 bases). The CDR3 spans 14 residues. Trimming took off 1 base at V and 5 bases at J, with 12 bases between the two ends. Germline V gene sequence: CDR1 DFQATT, CDR2 SNEGSKA (reference sequence). CDR3 residues: CSARGDMARNTIYF. The CDR3 DNA reads TGCAGTGCTAGAGGGGACATGGCCAGAAACACCATATATTTT.

This clonotype was detected ten times or more. A library prepared for alpha chains yielded this beta chain as an off-target read; its size is of little meaning. The chain carries TRBV7-9 and TRBJ1-1; D call uncertain. There are 14 residues in the CDR3. V was clipped by 3 bases and J by 2 bases, with 10 bases between them. CDR1 is SEHNR, CDR2 FQNEAQ, per germline (reference sequence). The CDR3 spells CASSFLVDNTEAFF. The CDR3 bases are TGTGCCAGCAGCTTTCTAGTGGACAACACTGAAGCTTTCTTT.

This clonotype appeared many times. For a library built for alpha chains, this beta chain is a stray read; little rests on its size. The gene calls are TRBV7-2 and TRBJ2-3; D is ambiguous. Germline loops: CDR1 SGHTA, CDR2 FQGNSA. This CDR3 is 15 amino acids long. Trimming removed 3 bases from V and 0 bases from J, with 10 bases in between. The CDR3 DNA reads as TGTGCCAGCAGCTTCAGGCGGAGTAGCACAGATACGCAGTATTTT. Its translation: CASSFRRSSTDTQYF.

Within the sample, this clonotype is medium-sized. This beta chain lies outside the target of a library built for alpha chains; its clone size means little. This chain joins TRBV12-5 and TRBJ1-2, with D maybe TRBD1 (5 bases). The CDR3 is made up of 11 amino acids. Germline CDR1 LGHNT, CDR2 FRNRAP. The V gene lost 9 bases and the J gene lost 6 bases, with 11 bases spanning the gap. The CDR3 DNA sequence: TGTGCTAGAGGTGTGGGGGATGGCTACACCTTC. Translated: CARGVGDGYTF.

This clonotype has at least ten counts. This beta chain appears as a stray read in a library generated for alpha chains; its size is not informative. This chain connects TRBV6-2 or TRBV6-3 to TRBJ2-1; perhaps TRBD1 as D (5 bases). CDR3 length equals 11 residues. Per germline, CDR1 MNHEY and CDR2 SVGEGT. V lost 8 bases to trimming and J lost 6 bases, with 8 bases between them. Written as DNA, the CDR3 is TGTGCCAGCGGGGCGTCCAATGAGCAGTTCTTC. Protein: CASGASNEQFF.

In this sample, this clonotype turned up many times. A library made for alpha chains picked up this beta chain off target, so its size means little. The rearrangement uses TRBV11-2 and TRBJ2-3; D might be TRBD1 (6 bases). V dropped 4 bases and J dropped 0 bases, with 17 bases sitting between them. The CDR3 is 17 residues long. CDR1 is SGHAT and CDR2 is FQNNGV in the germline V gene. The CDR3 region is CASSSIKGTTSTDTQYF. The DNA of the CDR3 is TGTGCCAGCAGCTCAATTAAAGGGACAACTAGCACAGATACGCAGTATTTT.

Note on this clonotype: It may be a read error: a sequence one base away is much more abundant. The library was built for alpha chains, so this beta chain is an off-target read and its size means little. The chain joins TRBV5-1 to TRBJ2-7, with D tentatively TRBD2 (6 bases). The CDR3 contains 14 residues. Germline lookup yields CDR1 SGHRS and CDR2 YFSETQ. As DNA, the CDR3 is TGCTCCAGCAGCTCCGGGATGGGGGGACTCGAGCAGTACTTC. Its translation: CSSSSGMGGLEQYF.